The rows below give T cell receptor beta chains drawn from one sample of a study of pediatric ulcerative colitis. The method was immunoSEQ multiplex PCR; TCRdb's version includes in-frame clones alone and lacks a portion of them. The table records tens of thousands of clones, more than 70% of them present only once. What was sequenced was gut tissue. The receptor source for this set is a boy aged 5-17 years with moderate ulcerative colitis. CDR3s include the opening cysteine and the closing phenylalanine or tryptophan. The D gene is left open where the match is weak. Where a row states a size, it is once, few, many or the class of an expanded clone; other rows omit it.

j_call	clone_size	v_call	d_call	cdr3_nt	cdr3_aa
TRBJ1-5	NA	TRBV6-1	NA	TGTGCCAGCAGTGGCTATAGCAATCAGCCCCAGCATTTT	CASSGYSNQPQHF
TRBJ2-7	once	TRBV2	TRBD2	TGTGCCAGTAGCGGGCTGGGGGGAGAGCAGTACTTC	CASSGLGGEQYF
TRBJ2-5	NA	TRBV5-1	TRBD2	TGCGCCAGCAGCCCGCGACTAGCGGGAGGCCTGTACCAAGAGACCCAGTACTTC	CASSPRLAGGLYQETQYF
TRBJ1-1	NA	TRBV5-1	NA	TGCGCCAGCAGCTTGTCGGCAGGGGTCACTGAAGCTTTCTTT	CASSLSAGVTEAFF
TRBJ1-2	few	TRBV6-4	TRBD1	TGTGCCAGCAGGGGGCAAGACAGGGGAGCATATGGCTACACCTTC	CASRGQDRGAYGYTF
TRBJ2-7	once	TRBV29-1	TRBD1	TGCAGCGTCCTAGGACAGGGGACTTACGAGCAGTACTTC	CSVLGQGTYEQYF
TRBJ1-6	NA	TRBV7-2	TRBD1	TGTGCCAGCAGCTTAGAATGGCAGGGGGCTACACCCCTCCACTTT	CASSLEWQGATPLHF
TRBJ2-2	NA	TRBV15	TRBD1	TGTGCCACCAGCAGGCGGGGGGACAGGGGGCCTAACACCGGGGAGCTGTTTTTT	CATSRRGDRGPNTGELFF
TRBJ2-3	NA	TRBV6-1	NA	TGTGCCAGCAGTCCCAGACAGGATTTCACAGATACGCAGTATTTT	CASSPRQDFTDTQYF
TRBJ1-1	NA	TRBV6-5	NA	TGTGCCAGCTGGGGGGCGGGTACTGAAGCTTTCTTT	CASWGAGTEAFF
TRBJ2-7	NA	TRBV11-2	NA	TGTGCCAGCAGCACAACACTACGGGACGCCTACGAGCAGTACTTC	CASSTTLRDAYEQYF
TRBJ2-7	NA	TRBV18	NA	TGTGCCAGCTCACCTAGGGCAGGGAAGACTAGAGGAACCTACGAGCAGTACTTC	CASSPRAGKTRGTYEQYF
TRBJ2-5	once	TRBV7-9	NA	TGTGCCAGCAGCTTAAGGGCAGGATTCCAAGAGACCCAGTACTTC	CASSLRAGFQETQYF
TRBJ1-1	few	TRBV7-2	NA	TGTGCCAGCAGCCGATATAGCACTGAAGCTTTCTTT	CASSRYSTEAFF
TRBJ1-3	once	TRBV5-1	NA	TGCGCCAGCAGCTTGACGAGTGAGATTTACGGGTCGGCGGGATCTGGAAACACCATATATTTT	CASSLTSEIYGSAGSGNTIYF